This TCR beta chain is from a study of cytotoxic CD8 clonotypes in ibrutinib-treated CLL. Study observations and caveats: Patients had baseline clonality above age-matched healthy donors, and this clonality moved with circulating CD8+ T-cell counts. Sustained-remission and progressing patients had different sampling times.

This clone was counted between two and nine times. Its antigen remains unknown. Generated by immunoSEQ multiplex PCR, the TCRdb table keeps only in-frame clones and is missing some. Here the sample spans about 300,000 clones, 76% being singletons. V lost 5 bases and J 6 bases, leaving 13 bases between the germline ends. Germline CDR1 and CDR2: SNHLY and FYNNEI. The CDR3 covers 13 residues. This clonotype was sampled from a human donor with chronic lymphocytic leukemia. Material: PBMCs, obtained at disease progression, from a patient treated with ibrutinib. J is TRBJ1-2 and V is TRBV2; no clear D gene. CDR3 nucleotide sequence: TGTGCCAGCAGTAACCGACATGCTGATGGCTACACCTTC. Amino acids: CASSNRHADGYTF.